Below are 15 T cell receptor beta chains sequenced from a single sample in a study of blood T cell repertoires in COVID-19. The table came from immunoSEQ multiplex PCR; TCRdb's copy has only in-frame clones and leaves some out. The table has roughly 500,000 clones, 85% to 90% seen once. The specimen was PBMCs or T cells enriched from blood (not recorded which). These receptors were collected from a woman aged 40 to 50 who had recovered from COVID-19.

The V gene is TRBV7-8, the J gene TRBJ1-5; perhaps TRBD1 as D (5 bases). The length of the CDR3 is 16 residues. Germline lookup yields CDR1 SGHVS and CDR2 FQNEAQ. V was pared by 1 base and J by 2 bases, with 12 bases between. CDR3 sequence: CASSLEMGLGNQPQHF. In DNA, the CDR3 is TGTGCCAGCAGCTTAGAAATGGGACTGGGCAATCAGCCCCAGCATTTT.

The rearrangement uses TRBV7-6 and TRBJ1-5, with 10 bases aligning to TRBD1. The CDR3 consists of 16 residues. The germline CDR1 and CDR2 sequences are SGHVS and FNYEAQ. The ends lost 4 bases at V and 3 bases at J; junction bases unmatched: 6. CDR3 in amino acids: CASSSGQGMNNQPQHF. For the CDR3, the DNA is TGTGCCAGCAGCTCGGGACAGGGGATGAACAATCAGCCCCAGCATTTT.

V usage is TRBV7-8 and J usage is TRBJ2-1; D gene ambiguous. The CDR3 totals 13 residues. Germline CDR1 and CDR2: SGHVS and FQNEAQ. The germline V and J ends were trimmed by 5 bases and 3 bases, with 8 bases remaining between them. The chain's CDR3 is CASSRGSYNEQFF. CDR3 nucleotides: TGTGCCAGCAGCCGAGGTAGCTACAATGAGCAGTTCTTC.

This clone was observed a handful of times. Other DNA sequences within the sample encode an identical CDR3. This sequence joins TRBV5-1 and TRBJ2-5; D may be TRBD2 (5 bases). CDR3 length: 15 amino acids. V lost 4 bases and J 1 base, leaving 14 bases between the germline ends. The germline V gene has CDR1 SGHRS and CDR2 YFSETQ. The CDR3, as DNA: TGCGCCAGCAGCCCCGGACTCCCCGGCCAAGAGACCCAGTACTTC. As protein: CASSPGLPGQETQYF.

The V and J genes are TRBV4-1 and TRBJ1-4, with D uncertain. The V end was cut by 0 bases, the J end by 0 bases, with 11 bases between. Germline V gene lookup returns CDR1 MGHRA and CDR2 YSYEKL. This CDR3 region has 17 residues. CDR3 sequence: CASSQDPQRATNEKLFF. The CDR3 DNA sequence: TGCGCCAGCAGCCAAGATCCCCAGCGAGCAACTAATGAAAAACTGTTTTTT.

This clone was seen more than once but under ten times. The chain couples TRBV5-1 to TRBJ2-3, with 7 bases identical to TRBD2. V trimming: 5 bases; J trimming: 0 bases; junction bases outside the gene matches: 6. CDR3 length: 15 amino acids. From germline, CDR1 is SGHRS and CDR2 YFSETQ. CDR3 coding DNA: TGCGCCAGCAGGAGGACGGGAGGAAGCACAGATACGCAGTATTTT. Its protein product is CASRRTGGSTDTQYF.

The chain has TRBV7-8 and TRBJ2-7; 9 bases fit TRBD1. Germline CDR1 reads SGHVS; CDR2 reads FQNEAQ. V lost 5 bases, J lost 4 bases, and 3 bases stayed unmatched. The CDR3 consists of 13 residues. CDR3 in DNA: TGTGCCAGCAGCGGGACAGGGATATACGAGCAGTACTTC. It codes for CASSGTGIYEQYF.

The CDR3 bases are TGTGCCAGCAGGGGGGCTAGCGGTAGGAGGACCGGGGAGCTGTTTTTT. Its translation: CASRGASGRRTGELFF. V gene TRBV27 combines with J gene TRBJ2-2, with a possible D match to TRBD2 (7 bases). Germline assignment: CDR1 MNHEY and CDR2 SMNVEV (reference sequence). The CDR3 sequence is 16 residues long. Trimming left V 6 bases short and J 5 bases short, with 19 bases between.

V and J are TRBV27 and TRBJ1-2, with D possibly being TRBD1 (5 bases). Germline CDR1 MNHEY, CDR2 SMNVEV (reference sequence). V was shortened by 6 bases and J by 3 bases, with 20 bases between the two germline ends. The CDR3 contains 16 residues. The CDR3 nucleotides are TGTGCCAGCAGGCCGGGTGTTGTGGAGGGGCACTATGGCTACACCTTC. Amino acid sequence: CASRPGVVEGHYGYTF.

The J gene is TRBJ1-1, the V gene TRBV9; D gene uncertain. The CDR3 has 13 amino acids. Trimming stripped 0 bases from V and 10 bases from J, with 13 bases between. In germline, CDR1 is SGDLS, CDR2 YYNGEE. The CDR3 loop is CASSVATGFRAFF. The CDR3 DNA is TGTGCCAGCAGCGTAGCTACGGGGTTTCGAGCTTTCTTT. Together with reference TRBV9 and TRBJ1-1, the CDR3 gives the full variable domain: DSGVTQTPKHLITATGQRVTLRCSPRSGDLSVYWYQQSLDQGLQFLIQYYNGEERAKGNILERFSAQQFPDLHSELNLSSLELGDSALYFCASSVATGFRAFFGQGTRLTVV.

V and J are TRBV13 and TRBJ1-2, with D possibly being TRBD1 (6 bases). The length of the CDR3 is 14 residues. The V end was cut by 8 bases, the J end by 2 bases, with 15 bases between. Germline V gene data show CDR1 as PRHDT and CDR2 as FYEKMQ (reference sequence). CDR3 in DNA: TGTGCCAGCGGGGGGGACACCAGCAACTATGGCTACACCTTC. Protein: CASGGDTSNYGYTF.

In DNA, the CDR3 is TGTGCCAGCAGCCCGGGTCTTCTAGCGTCCTACAATGAGCAGTTCTTC. Its protein is CASSPGLLASYNEQFF. J is TRBJ2-1 and V is TRBV7-6, with a weak D call TRBD2 (6 bases). The CDR3 extends over 16 amino acids. Deletions cut 5 bases from V and 1 base from J, with 15 bases between. Germline V gene lookup returns CDR1 SGHVS and CDR2 FNYEAQ.

This clone was recorded a few times. The rearrangement links TRBV6-1 to TRBJ1-1; no clear D. The V end lost 0 bases, the J end lost 2 bases, and 10 bases lay between the germline ends. CDR3 length: 15 amino acids. In germline, CDR1 is MNHNS, CDR2 SASEGT. Written as DNA, the CDR3 is TGTGCCAGCAGTGAAGCGTGGGCGATAAACACTGAAGCTTTCTTT. It yields the protein CASSEAWAINTEAFF.

The rearrangement joins TRBV6-4 to TRBJ2-7, with D uncertain. This CDR3 has 15 amino acids. Between the trimmed V and J ends, which lost 4 bases and 1 base, there was a span of 14 bases. Germline loops: CDR1 MRHNA, CDR2 SNTAGT. DNA for the CDR3: TGTGCCAGCAGTGCCGACTCTTCCAAGTCCTACGAGCAGTACTTC. Its translation is CASSADSSKSYEQYF.

The chain joins TRBV27 to TRBJ2-2, with D perhaps matching TRBD1 (6 bases). Germline CDR1 is MNHEY and CDR2 is SMNVEV (reference sequence). The CDR3 consists of 15 residues. The V gene lost 5 bases and the J gene lost 4 bases, with 14 bases spanning the gap. CDR3: CASSVEQGSTGELFF. The CDR3 bases are TGTGCCAGCAGTGTTGAGCAGGGGAGCACCGGGGAGCTGTTTTTT.